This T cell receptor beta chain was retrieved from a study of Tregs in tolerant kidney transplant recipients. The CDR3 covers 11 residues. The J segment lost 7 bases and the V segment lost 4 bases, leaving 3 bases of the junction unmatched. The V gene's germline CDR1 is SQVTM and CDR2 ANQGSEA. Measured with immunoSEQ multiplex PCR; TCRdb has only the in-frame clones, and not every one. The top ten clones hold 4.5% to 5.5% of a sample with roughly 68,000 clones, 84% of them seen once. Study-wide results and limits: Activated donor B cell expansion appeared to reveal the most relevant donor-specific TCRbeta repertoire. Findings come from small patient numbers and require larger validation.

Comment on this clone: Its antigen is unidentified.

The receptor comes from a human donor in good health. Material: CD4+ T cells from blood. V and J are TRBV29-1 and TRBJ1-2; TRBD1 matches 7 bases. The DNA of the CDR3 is TGCAGCGTTGCCAGGGACAGTGGCTACACCTTC. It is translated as CSVARDSGYTF.